This T cell receptor beta chain was sequenced during a study of blood T cells in healthy people across ages. Study-level points and caveats: Diversity was higher, and naive CD4+ cells more numerous, in long-lived donors than in aged donors.

The CDR3 spans 15 residues. From germline, CDR1 is DFQATT and CDR2 SNEGSKA (reference sequence). Donors were healthy Caucasian individuals from Russia aged roughly 6 to 95. Roughly 10 milliliters of peripheral blood were drawn from each donor. About this clonotype: Its antigen is not identified. A much larger clonotype is one base distant, so this may be a read error.

Through a sample-barcoded 5' primer and a J-beta primer mix, a second PCR was run for roughly 7 to 12 cycles. TCRdb ran MiXCR on the 5' RACE reads and lists one entry per CDR3 protein. The sample comprises about 1.6 million distinct CDR3 sequences, about 31% of which are singletons, and approximately 11% rests with the top ten. The rearrangement links TRBV20-1 to TRBJ2-5; D possibly corresponds to TRBD1 (6 bases). Input material: blood. The TCR comes from a woman under 40 in good health. CDR3: CGASSLGGNQETQYF. The CDR3 region has the DNA TGCGGTGCTAGCTCTCTAGGGGGTAACCAAGAGACCCAGTACTTC.